Included here is one T cell receptor (beta chain) sequence, with context. Its specificity is not known. Researchers amplified the TCR beta CDR3 regions from RNA transcripts. First-round RT-PCR of the TCR CDR3 relied on the HTBI primer set. TCRdb ran MiXCR on the multiplex PCR reads and lists one entry per CDR3 protein. The table lists more than 300,000 distinct CDR3 sequences, approximately 15% of them singletons, with roughly a fifth in the top ten. Looked up from germline, CDR1 is DFQATT and CDR2 is SNEGSKA (reference sequence). V was cut by 6 bases and J by 6 bases, with 17 bases left in between. The CDR3 extends over 14 amino acids. The data belong to a study of T cells in Graves' hyperthyroidism and ophthalmopathy. Study results and caveats: Blood shared most expanded thyroid clonotypes above 0.001.

The specimen was blood. This TCR derives from a woman aged 25 to 39 with Graves' ophthalmopathy. The chain has TRBV20-1 and TRBJ1-4, with a weak D call TRBD1 (5 bases). CDR3 residues: CSATRTQPDEKLFF. CDR3 bases: TGCAGTGCGACCCGGACACAACCAGATGAAAAACTGTTTTTT.